This entry describes one T cell receptor (beta chain). The V segment lost 2 bases and the J segment 7 bases; nucleotides outside the gene matches: 14. This CDR3 contains 17 residues. Germline V gene sequence: CDR1 MNHEY, CDR2 SVGAGI. TCRdb recomputed calls from the 5' RACE reads with MiXCR, one row per CDR3 protein. This sample carries about 70,000 distinct CDR3 sequences, over 4% of them seen once, and the ten largest clones take about 7%. These data originate in a study of early T cells in non-severe SARS-CoV-2 infection. The overall study: The chains were unpaired, and the sequenced material was bulk RNA from unsorted whole blood.

This chain joins TRBV6-5 and TRBJ1-2; 9 bases are shared with TRBD1. This TCR was sampled from an adult who was a healthcare worker with PCR-confirmed SARS-CoV-2 infection or an uninfected control (not recorded which). The sequences come from whole blood, collected at baseline. The CDR3 is CASSYHKMVTGGSGYTF. The DNA for the CDR3 is TGTGCCAGCAGTTACCATAAAATGGTTACAGGGGGCAGTGGCTACACCTTC.